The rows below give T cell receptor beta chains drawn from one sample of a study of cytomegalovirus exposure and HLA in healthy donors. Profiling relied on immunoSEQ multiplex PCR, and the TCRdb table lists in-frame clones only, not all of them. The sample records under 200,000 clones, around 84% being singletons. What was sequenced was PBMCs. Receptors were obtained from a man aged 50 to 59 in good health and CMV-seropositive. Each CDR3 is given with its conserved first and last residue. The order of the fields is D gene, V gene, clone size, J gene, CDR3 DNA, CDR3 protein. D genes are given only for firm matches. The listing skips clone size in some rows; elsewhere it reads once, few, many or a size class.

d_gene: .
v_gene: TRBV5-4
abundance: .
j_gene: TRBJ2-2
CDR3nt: TGTGCCAGCAGCTTCTCAGGGAACACCGGGGAGCTGTTTTTT
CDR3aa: CASSFSGNTGELFF

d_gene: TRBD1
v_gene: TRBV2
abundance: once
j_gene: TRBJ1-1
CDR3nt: TGTGCCAGCAGGGCAGGGGGGACCGGCACTGAAGCTTTCTTT
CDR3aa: CASRAGGTGTEAFF

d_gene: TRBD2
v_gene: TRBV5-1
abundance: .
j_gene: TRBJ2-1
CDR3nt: TGCGCCAGCAGCTTGGATAGTAGCGGGAGGTATGAGCAGTTCTTC
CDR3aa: CASSLDSSGRYEQFF

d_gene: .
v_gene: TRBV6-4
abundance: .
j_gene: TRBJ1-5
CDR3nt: TGTGCCAGCAGTGACGGACAGAATCATTATAGCAATCAGCCCCAGCATTTT
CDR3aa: CASSDGQNHYSNQPQHF

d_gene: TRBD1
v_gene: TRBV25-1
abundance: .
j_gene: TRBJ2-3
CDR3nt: TGTGCCAGCAGTGAATTTGGTGACAGGGGGCAACGCACAGATACGCAGTATTTT
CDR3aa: CASSEFGDRGQRTDTQYF

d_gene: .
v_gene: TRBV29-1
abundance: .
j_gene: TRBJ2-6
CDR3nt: TGCAGCGTTGAAGAGTTTAGGGGGAAAGGGGCCAACGTCCTGACTTTC
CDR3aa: CSVEEFRGKGANVLTF

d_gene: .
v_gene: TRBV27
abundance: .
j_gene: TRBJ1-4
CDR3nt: TGTGCCAGCAAGGGGACAATAGGGCGGTTCGAGGAAAAACTGTTTTTT
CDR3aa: CASKGTIGRFEEKLFF

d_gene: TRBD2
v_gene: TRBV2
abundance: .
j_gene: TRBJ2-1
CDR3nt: TGTGCCAGCAGCGCCCGACTAGCGGGAGACAATGAGCAGTTCTTC
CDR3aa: CASSARLAGDNEQFF

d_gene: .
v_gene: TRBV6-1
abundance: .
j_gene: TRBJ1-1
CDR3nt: TGTGCCAGCAGTGATGGGGGGGAACGGAACACTGAAGCTTTCTTT
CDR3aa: CASSDGGERNTEAFF

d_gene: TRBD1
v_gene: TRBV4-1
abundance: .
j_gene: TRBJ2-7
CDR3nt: TGCGCCAGCAGCCAAGATCAGGCAGGGGGCAATGAGCAGTACTTC
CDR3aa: CASSQDQAGGNEQYF

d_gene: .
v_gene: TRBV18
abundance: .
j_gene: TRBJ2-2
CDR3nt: TGTGCCAGCTCACTTTCGACAGGCGACACCGGGGAGCTGTTTTTT
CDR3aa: CASSLSTGDTGELFF

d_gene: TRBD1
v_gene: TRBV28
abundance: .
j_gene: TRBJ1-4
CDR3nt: TGTGCCAGCAGTTTATTTACCCAGCCGGGACAGGGGGCGCATAAACTGTTTTTT
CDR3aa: CASSLFTQPGQGAHKLFF

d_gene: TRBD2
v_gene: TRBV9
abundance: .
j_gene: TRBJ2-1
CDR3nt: TGTGCCAGCAGCGGCACTAGCGGGGGGGCCTCCTACAATGAGCAGTTCTTC
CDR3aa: CASSGTSGGASYNEQFF

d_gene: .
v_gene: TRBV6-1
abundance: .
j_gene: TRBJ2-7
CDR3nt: TGTGCCAGCAGTGAAACCGGGACTTTGAACGTCTACGAGCAGTACTTC
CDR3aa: CASSETGTLNVYEQYF

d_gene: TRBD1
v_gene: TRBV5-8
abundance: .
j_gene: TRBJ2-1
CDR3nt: TGTGCCAGCAGTCCGAGGCTCAGGGGGCGCAGGGATGAGCAGTTCTTC
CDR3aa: CASSPRLRGRRDEQFF

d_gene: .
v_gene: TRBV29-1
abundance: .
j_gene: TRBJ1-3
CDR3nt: TGCAGCGTTTGGGTCGCACAGGGACCAAACACCATATATTTT
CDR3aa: CSVWVAQGPNTIYF

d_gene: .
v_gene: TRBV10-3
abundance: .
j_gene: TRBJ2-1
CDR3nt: TGTGCCATCAGTATAAACCCCACAGCGCAGTTCTTC
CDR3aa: CAISINPTAQFF

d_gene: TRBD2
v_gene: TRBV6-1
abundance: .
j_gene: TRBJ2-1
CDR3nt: TGTGCCAGCAGCGCCGGGACTAGCGGGAGCCATGAGCAGTTCTTC
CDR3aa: CASSAGTSGSHEQFF